One sample yielded the 32 T cell receptor beta chains listed below, sequenced in a study of blood T cell repertoires in COVID-19. Produced via immunoSEQ multiplex PCR; TCRdb's table is partial and in-frame only. The data contain tens of thousands of clones, 85% to 90% of them singletons. The sequencing input was peripheral blood. The receptors derive from a human donor with active COVID-19. The donor label of this sample is uncertain.

This chain links TRBV30 with TRBJ1-6; 9 nucleotides match TRBD1. The trim removed 2 bases at V and 5 bases at J, leaving 4 bases unmatched. Germline-derived CDR1 and CDR2 are GTSNPN and SVGIG (reference sequence). The CDR3 length is 15 residues. CDR3 in DNA: TGTGCCTGGAGTAGGGGACAGGGTGATAATTCACCCCTCCACTTT. As protein: CAWSRGQGDNSPLHF.

This chain connects TRBV6-5 to TRBJ2-7, with TRBD2 matching 10 bases. CDR1 is MNHEY and CDR2 is SVGAGI in the germline V gene. The CDR3 is 14 amino acids. V was pared by 6 bases and J by 4 bases, with 6 bases of the junction left unmatched. The CDR3 spells CASRRAGGPYEQYF. CDR3 nucleotide sequence: TGTGCCAGCAGACGAGCGGGAGGGCCGTACGAGCAGTACTTC.

The V call is TRBV3-1 (or the pseudogene TRBV3-2), the J call TRBJ2-7, with D perhaps TRBD2 (6 bases). This CDR3 spans 13 amino acids. The germline CDR1 and CDR2 sequences are LGHDT and YNNKEL (reference sequence). Trimming took off 3 bases at V and 0 bases at J, with 6 bases between the two ends. Here the CDR3 DNA reads TGTGCCAGCAGCCAGCGGGACTCCTACGAGCAGTACTTC. Translated: CASSQRDSYEQYF.

The rearrangement joins TRBV30 to TRBJ1-3; a weak D match, TRBD1 (5 bases). Germline CDR1 and CDR2: GTSNPN and SVGIG (reference sequence). This CDR3 is 15 amino acids long. V lost 5 bases, J lost 0 bases, and 14 bases lay in between. For the CDR3, the DNA is TGTGCCTGGGTCCTGGGGGGACTCTCTGGAAACACCATATATTTT. It is translated as CAWVLGGLSGNTIYF. The entire variable domain, with the rest obtained from reference TRBV30 and TRBJ1-3, is as follows: SQTIHQWPATLVQPVGSPLSLECTVEGTSNPNLYWYRQAAGRGLQLLFYSVGIGQISSEVPQNLSASRPQDRQFILSSKKLLLSDSGFYLCAWVLGGLSGNTIYFGEGSWLTVV.

This clone has just one count. V usage is TRBV29-1 and J usage is TRBJ2-5, with D uncertain. V was shortened by 6 bases and J by 1 base, with 9 bases between the two germline ends. The CDR3 is 12 residues long. Germline lookup yields CDR1 SQVTM and CDR2 ANQGSEA. CDR3 loop: CSVRQSQETQYF. As DNA, the CDR3 is TGCAGCGTAAGACAATCCCAAGAGACCCAGTACTTC.

In nucleotides, the CDR3 is TGTGCCAGCAGCTTAGACAGGGGTACTAATGAAAAACTGTTTTTT. Amino acids: CASSLDRGTNEKLFF. The V call is TRBV11-2, the J call TRBJ1-4, with D possibly being TRBD1 (6 bases). Trimming stripped 0 bases from V and 2 bases from J, with 7 bases between. CDR1 SGHAT and CDR2 FQNNGV come from the germline V gene. The CDR3 spans 15 residues.

The chain is built from TRBV7-2 and TRBJ2-3; tentative D call: TRBD1 (7 bases). The CDR3 is made up of 16 amino acids. V gave up 5 bases and J gave up 2 bases, with 17 bases separating them. CDR1 is SGHTA and CDR2 is FQGNSA in the germline V gene. This CDR3 is CASSRPRDRATDTQYF. The CDR3 DNA is TGTGCCAGCAGCCGTCCGCGGGACAGAGCCACAGATACGCAGTATTTT.

This sequence joins TRBV12-3 or TRBV12-4 and TRBJ1-1; unclear D gene. The CDR3 loop spans 13 amino acids. Between the trimmed V and J ends, which lost 4 bases and 1 base, there was a span of 7 bases. CDR3 protein: CASSYGANTEAFF. The DNA of the CDR3 is TGTGCCAGCAGTTACGGAGCGAACACTGAAGCTTTCTTT.

The rearrangement uses TRBV9 and TRBJ1-3; D ambiguous. The length of the CDR3 is 14 residues. V was clipped by 0 bases and J by 2 bases, with 6 bases between them. CDR1 and CDR2 (germline): SGDLS, YYNGEE. The CDR3 bases are TGTGCCAGCAGCGTAGGAAGCCCTGGAAACACCATATATTTT. It yields the protein CASSVGSPGNTIYF.

The chain has TRBV19 and TRBJ2-2; D possibly corresponds to TRBD1 (5 bases). Germline V gene sequence: CDR1 LNHDA, CDR2 SQIVND (reference sequence). V was trimmed by 3 bases and J by 4 bases, leaving 15 bases between them. This CDR3 spans 16 amino acids. In DNA, the CDR3 is TGTGCCAGTAGTATCCCCCCGGTAAGGGGCACCGGGGAGCTGTTTTTT. Its protein is CASSIPPVRGTGELFF.

The V and J genes are TRBV3-1 (or the pseudogene TRBV3-2) and TRBJ1-3, with D unresolved. This CDR3 is built from 15 residues. Trimming removed 7 bases at V and 0 bases at J, with 13 bases between. Per germline, CDR1 LGHDT and CDR2 YNNKEL (reference sequence). The CDR3 DNA sequence: TGTGCCAGCACCTTGACGGACTTCTCTGGAAACACCATATATTTT. This encodes CASTLTDFSGNTIYF.

The V gene is TRBV7-2, the J gene TRBJ2-7; a weak D match, TRBD2 (5 bases). From germline, CDR1 is SGHTA and CDR2 FQGNSA. The CDR3 loop spans 14 amino acids. V was cut by 5 bases and J by 2 bases, with 13 bases left in between. CDR3 protein: CASSSAGPAYEQYF. The CDR3 bases are TGTGCCAGCAGCAGCGCGGGTCCTGCCTACGAGCAGTACTTC.

This clone was picked up one time. The V and J genes are TRBV19 and TRBJ1-1; no definite D call. The ends were cut back, 2 bases at V and 6 bases at J, with 10 bases in the middle. Germline V gene sequence: CDR1 LNHDA, CDR2 SQIVND (reference sequence). The CDR3 totals 13 residues. As DNA, the CDR3 is TGTGCCAGTAGTATATGGCAGGTCGCTGAAGCTTTCTTT. As protein: CASSIWQVAEAFF.

The chain combines TRBV7-9 with TRBJ2-3; maybe TRBD2 (5 bases). V lost 5 bases and J 5 bases, leaving 14 bases between the germline ends. This CDR3 region has 14 residues. CDR1 and CDR2 (germline): SEHNR, FQNEAQ (reference sequence). The CDR3 nucleotides read TGTGCCAGCAGCCCTAGATGGGAGCTAGATACGCAGTATTTT. Protein: CASSPRWELDTQYF.

As regards this clone: The junction departs from germline at one end; a sequencing error may be responsible. The chain has TRBV7-7 and TRBJ2-5; D perhaps matches TRBD1 (5 bases). The CDR3 totals 13 residues. The germline V gene encodes CDR1 SSHAT and CDR2 FNYEAQ (reference sequence). The CDR3 nucleotides are TGTGCTAGCAGCTCCAGGGTCCAAGAGACCCAGTACTTC. This translates into CASSSRVQETQYF.

V and J are TRBV5-1 and TRBJ2-7; 8 bases are shared with TRBD1. Germline loops: CDR1 SGHRS, CDR2 YFSETQ. The V and J ends lost 0 bases and 11 bases, in that order; junction bases with no gene match: 16. The CDR3 is made up of 16 amino acids. CDR3 amino acids: CASSLGPGQGLYGEYF. In nucleotides, the CDR3 is TGCGCCAGCAGCTTGGGGCCCGGACAGGGTCTTTACGGAGAGTACTTC.

This chain uses TRBV27 with TRBJ1-5; D uncertain. The germline CDR1 and CDR2 sequences are MNHEY and SMNVEV (reference sequence). CDR3 length equals 15 residues. V lost 6 bases, J lost 0 bases, and 12 bases lay in between. The CDR3: CASSPAEDSNQPQHF. The CDR3 nucleotides read TGTGCCAGCAGCCCGGCGGAGGATAGCAATCAGCCCCAGCATTTT.

The V gene is TRBV23-1, the J gene TRBJ1-1, with D perhaps TRBD1 (5 bases). TRBV23-1 is an ORF; its function is uncertain. The CDR3 covers 14 residues. V was pared by 3 bases and J by 1 base, with 9 bases between. Here the CDR3 DNA reads TGCGCCAGCAGTCACCAGGGATCGAACACTGAAGCTTTCTTT. Protein product: CASSHQGSNTEAFF.

The V gene is TRBV15, the J gene TRBJ1-1; TRBD1 matches 7 bases. The CDR3 sequence is 14 residues long. V gave up 3 bases and J gave up 3 bases; unmatched junction bases: 4. Per the germline V gene, CDR1 is LNHNV and CDR2 is YYDKDF (reference sequence). CDR3 sequence: CATSSNRGYTEAFF. DNA of the CDR3: TGTGCCACCAGCAGTAACAGGGGTTACACTGAAGCTTTCTTT.

This chain uses TRBV28 with TRBJ1-2; D might be TRBD1 (5 bases). The CDR3 spans 14 residues. Trimming took off 4 bases at V and 4 bases at J, with 13 bases between the two ends. CDR1 is MDHEN, CDR2 SYDVKM, per germline. CDR3 loop: CASSSTVKIYGYTF. CDR3 bases: TGTGCCAGCAGTTCGACAGTAAAAATCTATGGCTACACCTTC.

This chain joins TRBV7-3 and TRBJ2-7; 7 bases map to TRBD1. Per germline, CDR1 SGHTA and CDR2 FQGTGA. The CDR3 consists of 15 residues. J gave up 0 bases and V 4 bases, and 6 bases lay outside the gene matches. The CDR3 sequence: CASSSDRALSYEQYF. The DNA of the CDR3 is TGTGCCAGCAGCTCTGACAGGGCCCTCTCCTACGAGCAGTACTTC.

The rearrangement links TRBV10-3 to TRBJ2-7; 9 bases fit TRBD1. This CDR3 spans 13 amino acids. Unmatched junction bases numbered 1, after V lost 7 bases and J lost 0 bases. The germline V gene has CDR1 ENHRY and CDR2 SYGVKD. CDR3 DNA sequence: TGTGCCATCAAGGGACAGGGCTCCTACGAGCAGTACTTC. It codes for CAIKGQGSYEQYF.

V is TRBV5-4 and J is TRBJ2-7, with 13 bases fitting TRBD2. V shed 4 bases, J shed 1 base, and the junction held 5 bases outside the gene matches. This CDR3 is 16 amino acids long. Germline CDR1 reads SGHNT; CDR2 reads YYREEE (reference sequence). CDR3 DNA sequence: TGTGCCAGCAGCGGGGGGACTAGCGGGACTTCCTACGAGCAGTACTTC. This translates into CASSGGTSGTSYEQYF.

The rearrangement joins TRBV19 to TRBJ2-1, with D possibly TRBD2 on 6 matching bases. V gave up 4 bases and J gave up 7 bases, with 14 bases separating them. The CDR3 is 14 amino acids. Germline V gene lookup returns CDR1 LNHDA and CDR2 SQIVND (reference sequence). This CDR3 reads CASSSRRGGNEQFF. Written as DNA, the CDR3 is TGTGCCAGTAGTAGTAGGAGGGGTGGGAATGAGCAGTTCTTC.

The chain combines TRBV5-1 with TRBJ2-5, with 8 bases matching TRBD1. V dropped 0 bases and J dropped 2; count of bases not matched to a gene: 12. The CDR3 has 18 amino acids. CDR1 is SGHRS, CDR2 YFSETQ, per germline. The CDR3 DNA reads as TGCGCCAGCAGCTTGGCCATCCCGGGACAGGCACTTCAAGAGACCCAGTACTTC. It codes for CASSLAIPGQALQETQYF.

The gene calls are TRBV4-3 and TRBJ1-2, with D perhaps matching TRBD1 (5 bases). The CDR3 is 13 amino acids. V lost 0 bases, J lost 7 bases, and 9 bases lay in between. The V gene's germline CDR1 is LGHNA and CDR2 YSLEER. CDR3 in amino acids: CASSQDGAAGYTF. The DNA for the CDR3 is TGCGCCAGCAGCCAAGATGGGGCAGCTGGCTACACCTTC.

This sequence joins TRBV29-1 and TRBJ1-2, with TRBD1 matching 10 bases. The CDR3 contains 16 residues. From germline, CDR1 is SQVTM and CDR2 ANQGSEA. J lost 4 bases, V lost 7 bases, and 15 bases had no gene match. CDR3 sequence: CSALRGQGVAPYGYTF. Here the CDR3 DNA reads TGCAGCGCACTCCGAGGACAGGGGGTTGCTCCCTATGGCTACACCTTC.

The CDR3 region is CASSMRNTGELFF. The CDR3 nucleotides are TGTGCCAGCTCAATGCGGAACACCGGGGAGCTGTTTTTT. This chain joins TRBV6-5 and TRBJ2-2, with unresolved D. Per the germline V gene, CDR1 is MNHEY and CDR2 is SVGAGI. The V gene lost 8 bases and the J gene lost 1 base, with 8 bases spanning the gap. CDR3 length: 13 amino acids.

The chain employs TRBV4-3 and TRBJ1-1; 7 positions agree with TRBD1. This CDR3 has 14 residues. The ends lost 4 bases at V and 3 bases at J; junction bases unmatched: 5. Germline CDR1 reads LGHNA; CDR2 reads YSLEER. The CDR3 DNA is TGCGCCAGCAGCCTCCGACAGGGAGACACTGAAGCTTTCTTT. Translation: CASSLRQGDTEAFF.

CDR3 in DNA: TGTGCCAGCCGGGACAGCCCCCGGGATACGCAGTATTTT. This sequence encodes CASRDSPRDTQYF. The gene calls are TRBV6-5 and TRBJ2-3; 7 bases line up with TRBD1. Germline assignment: CDR1 MNHEY and CDR2 SVGAGI. Trimming at V came to 8 bases and at J to 6 bases, leaving 8 bases not matched to a gene. The CDR3 covers 13 residues.

V is TRBV6-2 or TRBV6-3 and J is TRBJ2-4, with 8 bases aligning to TRBD1. V lost 4 bases and J lost 4; bases outside the gene matches: 12. Per germline, CDR1 MNHEY and CDR2 SVGEGT. This CDR3 has 17 residues. The CDR3 sequence is CASSSPRDRDRKNIQYF. The DNA for the CDR3 is TGTGCCAGCAGTTCTCCAAGGGACCGGGACAGGAAAAACATTCAGTACTTC.

The chain is built from TRBV25-1 and TRBJ1-4; TRBD1 matches at 7 bases. There are 14 residues in the CDR3. Germline V CDR1 and CDR2: MGHDK, SYGVNS. V dropped 6 bases and J dropped 0; count of bases not matched to a gene: 1. The CDR3 spells CASSGTATNEKLFF. The CDR3 bases are TGTGCCAGCAGCGGGACAGCAACTAATGAAAAACTGTTTTTT.